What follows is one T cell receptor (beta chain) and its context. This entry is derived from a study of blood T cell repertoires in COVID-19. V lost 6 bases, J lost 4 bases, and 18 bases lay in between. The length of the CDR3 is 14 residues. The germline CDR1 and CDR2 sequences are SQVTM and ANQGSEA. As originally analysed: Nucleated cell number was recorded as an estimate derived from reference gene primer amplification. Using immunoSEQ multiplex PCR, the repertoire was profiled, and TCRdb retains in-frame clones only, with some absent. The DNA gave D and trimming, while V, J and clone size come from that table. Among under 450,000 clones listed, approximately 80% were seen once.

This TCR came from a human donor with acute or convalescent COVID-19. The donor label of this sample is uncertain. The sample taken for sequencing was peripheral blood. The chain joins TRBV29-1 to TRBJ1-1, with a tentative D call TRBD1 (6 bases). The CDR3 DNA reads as TGCAGCGTCGAGGCAGGGGTGATGAGCACTGAAGCTTTCTTT. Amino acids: CSVEAGVMSTEAFF.